These 3 T cell receptor beta chains came from one sample sequenced in a study of OX40 agonist ivuxolimab in advanced cancers. The repertoire was sequenced with immunoSEQ multiplex PCR; TCRdb's copy has only in-frame clones and lacks some. Here the sample spans tens of thousands of clones, 80% to 85% being singletons. The specimen was CD4+ or CD8+ T cells sorted from blood, collected in a trial of the OX40 agonist ivuxolimab. The receptors stem from an adult with an advanced solid tumor such as melanoma, head and neck, liver or kidney cancer.

This rearrangement joins TRBV28 to TRBJ1-2; 7 bases agree with TRBD1. Germline loops: CDR1 MDHEN, CDR2 SYDVKM. The CDR3 has 15 residues. J gave up 1 base and V 3 bases, and 5 bases lay outside the gene matches. The CDR3 DNA sequence: TGTGCCAGCAGTTTTGGGGACAGCCGTAACTATGGCTACACCTTC. Translated: CASSFGDSRNYGYTF.

The rearrangement joins TRBV2 to TRBJ2-1; TRBD2 matches at 8 bases. Losses at the gene ends were 6 bases for V and 4 bases for J; bases not matched to a gene: 11. Looked up from germline, CDR1 is SNHLY and CDR2 is FYNNEI. This CDR3 has 16 amino acids. CDR3 bases: TGTGCCAGCAGAGCTCAGACGGGGGGGCGTTACAATGAGCAGTTCTTC. Its translation: CASRAQTGGRYNEQFF.

The chain carries TRBV28 and TRBJ2-7, with 9 bases that match TRBD1. V was pared by 7 bases and J by 3 bases, with 10 bases of the junction left unmatched. The V gene's germline CDR1 is MDHEN and CDR2 SYDVKM. This CDR3 comprises 15 residues. The CDR3 DNA reads TGTGCCAGCATACCGGGACAGGGAAAGTTCTACGAGCAGTACTTC. Amino acids: CASIPGQGKFYEQYF.